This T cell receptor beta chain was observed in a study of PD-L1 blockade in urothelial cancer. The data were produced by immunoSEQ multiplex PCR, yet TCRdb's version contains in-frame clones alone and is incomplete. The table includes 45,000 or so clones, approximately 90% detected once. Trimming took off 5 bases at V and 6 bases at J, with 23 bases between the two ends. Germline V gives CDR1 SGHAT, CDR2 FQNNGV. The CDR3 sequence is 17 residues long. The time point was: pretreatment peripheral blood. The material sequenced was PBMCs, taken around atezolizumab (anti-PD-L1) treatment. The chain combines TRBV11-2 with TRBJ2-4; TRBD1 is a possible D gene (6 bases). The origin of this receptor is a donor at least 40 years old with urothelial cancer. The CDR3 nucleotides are TGTGCCAGCAGCCTCCATGACAGGACCAGCCATGGAAACATTCAGTACTTC. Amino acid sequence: CASSLHDRTSHGNIQYF.